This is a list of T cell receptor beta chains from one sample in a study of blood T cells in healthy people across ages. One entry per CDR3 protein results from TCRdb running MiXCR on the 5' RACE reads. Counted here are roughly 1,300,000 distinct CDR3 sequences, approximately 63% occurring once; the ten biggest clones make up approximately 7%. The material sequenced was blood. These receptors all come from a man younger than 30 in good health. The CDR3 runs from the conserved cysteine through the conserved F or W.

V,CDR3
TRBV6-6,CASSFPPGGRNTDTQYF
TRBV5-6,CASSSPLGRYEQYF
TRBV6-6,CASSSPPEGYTF
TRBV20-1,CSARAPSGSLVTDTQYF
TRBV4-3,CASSQGMKFRPYEQYF
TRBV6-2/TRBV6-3,CASSYLLGRGASYNEQFF
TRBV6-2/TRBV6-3,CASSGPTGGNEKLFF
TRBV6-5,CASSRDRETYEQYF
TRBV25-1,CASSESIGRPYEQYF
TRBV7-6,CASSLVSGRASGPYEQYF
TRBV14,CASSQAFARNYGYTF
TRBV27,CASCGGPNEKLFF
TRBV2,CASNSGAPYEQYF
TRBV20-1,CSARGAGRNQPQHF
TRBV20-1,CSAPGSGAYEQYF
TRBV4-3,CASSHPGVGELFF
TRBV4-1,CASSPIPPDEQFF
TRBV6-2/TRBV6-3,CASSKQRQGAYEQYF
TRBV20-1,CSATYRGPASGANVLTF
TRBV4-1,CASSQDRDGKRTDTQYF
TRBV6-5,CATDRRAPSSYNEQFF
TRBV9,CASTVSTGLTAYYGYTF
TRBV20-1,CSAAGYEQYF
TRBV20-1,CSAMGPGHLRGYEQYF
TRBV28,CASSLGGGAGDTQYF
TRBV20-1,CSARGGGASGNSYEQYF
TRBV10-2,CASSFTGTGDYNEQFF
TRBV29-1,CSLDTTDTQYF
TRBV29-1,CSAKSSGGVETQYF
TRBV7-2,CASSLDRTRIQYF
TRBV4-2,CASSQAEGQSYGYTF
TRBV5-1,CASSLRESLSLFYNEQFF
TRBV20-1,CSARSEGSSYNEQFF
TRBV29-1,CSVGQPGVNTEAFF
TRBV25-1,CASSDTGTGKNGYTF
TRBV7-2,CASNPMGSGEQYF
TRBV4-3,CASSQDINSFYGYTF
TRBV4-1,CASSQHRDLGEQFF
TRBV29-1,CSVRPSGTTYNEQFF
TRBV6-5,CASSYSGTGGHREKLFF
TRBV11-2,CASSLEGAGYTF
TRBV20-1,CSASPGTGALVTQYF
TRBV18,CASSPPDRDGQFF
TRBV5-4,CASSLGYAGSYQETQYF
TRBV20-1,CSARDRRTILGEQFF
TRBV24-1,CATSDKRDGGTEAFF
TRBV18,CASSPSRGTTSSYEQYF
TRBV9,CASSSEVEAFF
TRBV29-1,CSVGQNTEAFF